This TCR beta chain was identified during a study of shared clonotypes between healthy human individuals. Study-level background: CD8 memory received one plate per donor, CD8 naive two, CD4 memory three and CD4 naive three.

General observations from the study: Against clonotypes common to all four donors, non-shared ones had lower generation probabilities.

For sorted subsets, approximately 0.2 ug DNA per replicate equaled some 27,000 T cell genomes. TCRdb's copy holds only in-frame clones and misses some; the assay was immunoSEQ multiplex PCR. Of about 1.5 million clones listed, 96% are singletons. About this clone: Its target is unknown.

CDR1 KGHSH and CDR2 LQKENI come from the germline V gene. CDR3 size: 15 residues. The V end was cut by 3 bases, the J end by 8 bases, with 19 bases between. The clonotype originates from a man aged 25-45 years in good health. The gene calls are TRBV18 and TRBJ1-2, with D possibly matching TRBD1 (6 bases). Sequenced sample: naive CD4+ T cells sorted from blood. Sample subset: CD45RA+ positively selected. The CDR3 nucleotides read TGTGCCAGCTCACCCCTCGGGGGCCGGGCTGGCGGCTACACCTTC. Translated, it gives CASSPLGGRAGGYTF. Variable domain in full (rest from reference TRBV18 and TRBJ1-2): NAGVMQNPRHLVRRRGQEARLRCSPMKGHSHVYWYRQLPEEGLKFMVYLQKENIIDESGMPKERFSAEFPKEGPSILRIQQVVRGDSAAYFCASSPLGGRAGGYTFGSGTRLTVV.